The subject of this entry is one T cell receptor (beta chain). Original handling: Cell counts per sample came from amplifying reference gene primers. Profiling relied on immunoSEQ multiplex PCR, and the TCRdb table lists in-frame clones only, not all of them. V and J calls and clone size are as listed in that table; D and trimming were resolved from the DNA. Among about 120,000 clones listed, more than 70% were seen once. This entry comes from a study of blood T cell repertoires in COVID-19. Turning to the study itself: Acute and convalescent COVID-19 specimens originated in the United States, Italy and Spain.

The CDR3 is made up of 21 amino acids. V shed 3 bases and J 8 bases; nucleotides not matched to a gene: 25. From germline, CDR1 is DFQATT and CDR2 SNEGSKA (reference sequence). The receptor comes from a human donor in a cohort sampled during active COVID-19. V is TRBV20-1 and J is TRBJ2-5; 15 bases are shared with TRBD2. Sequenced sample: peripheral blood. CDR3 in DNA: TGCAGTGCTAGTTGGAGCTCTACCGGGACTAGCGGGGGGACAGGTGGAGAAACCCAGTACTTC. It is translated as CSASWSSTGTSGGTGGETQYF.